Shown below are 9 T cell receptor beta chains from a single sample sequenced in a study of blood T cell repertoires in COVID-19. This table comes from immunoSEQ multiplex PCR, and its TCRdb copy is limited to in-frame clones, with some not included. In the table there are 300,000 to 350,000 clones, approximately 83% of which are singletons. The sample taken for sequencing was PBMCs or T cells enriched from blood (not recorded which). Source of these receptors: a young man who had recovered from COVID-19.

V usage is TRBV29-1 and J usage is TRBJ2-1; 11 bases match TRBD2. V trimming: 2 bases; J trimming: 7 bases; junction bases outside the gene matches: 4. Germline CDR1 reads SQVTM; CDR2 reads ANQGSEA. This CDR3 region has 14 residues. In DNA, the CDR3 is TGCAGCGTTGAAAACCGACTAGCGGGGAATGAGCAGTTCTTC. Protein: CSVENRLAGNEQFF.

V is TRBV14 and J is TRBJ2-3; 11 bases align to TRBD2. This CDR3 has 23 residues. V lost 2 bases, J lost 2 bases, and 24 bases stayed unmatched. Germline-derived CDR1 and CDR2 are SGHDN and FVKESK. The CDR3 DNA is TGTGCCAGCAGCCAATCCACCCACCGGGCTAGCGGGGGGCTCCCGACTATCACAGATACGCAGTATTTT. This gives the protein CASSQSTHRASGGLPTITDTQYF.

In its sample, this clone was seen once. This chain's CDR3 is CAWSIKLVQETQYF. CDR3 coding DNA: TGTGCCTGGAGTATAAAGCTAGTCCAAGAGACCCAGTACTTC. The V and J genes are TRBV30 and TRBJ2-5; D is uncertain. V lost 2 bases to trimming and J lost 1 base, with 11 bases between them. Germline CDR1 GTSNPN, CDR2 SVGIG (reference sequence). This CDR3 has 14 residues.

The chain joins TRBV6-2 or TRBV6-3 to TRBJ1-1; the D is unclear. Trimming removed 0 bases at V and 4 bases at J, with 15 bases between. Germline CDR1 and CDR2: MNHEY and SVGEGT. The CDR3 length is 16 residues. CDR3 sequence: CASSYSSRTPSTEAFF. Here the CDR3 DNA reads TGTGCCAGCAGTTACTCGTCTCGGACTCCGAGCACTGAAGCTTTCTTT.

The chain employs TRBV15 and TRBJ2-5, with no clear D. The germline V gene encodes CDR1 LNHNV and CDR2 YYDKDF (reference sequence). The CDR3 length is 13 residues. Trimming left V 3 bases short and J 4 bases short, with 9 bases between. Here the CDR3 DNA reads TGTGCCACCAGCAGGAACGTCGGAGAGACCCAGTACTTC. This codes for CATSRNVGETQYF. Full variable domain (remainder filled in from reference TRBV15 and TRBJ2-5): DAMVIQNPRYQVTQFGKPVTLSCSQTLNHNVMYWYQQKSSQAPKLLFHYYDKDFNNEADTPDNFQSRRPNTSFCFLDIRSPGLGDTAMYLCATSRNVGETQYFGPGTRLLVL.

This chain's CDR3 is CASSSNRGDLSGYTF. The CDR3 DNA follows: TGTGCCAGCAGCTCCAACAGGGGGGATCTGAGTGGCTACACCTTC. The rearrangement uses TRBV11-2 and TRBJ1-2; TRBD1 matches 8 bases. The germline gives CDR1 SGHAT, CDR2 FQNNGV. The CDR3 extends over 15 amino acids. With V trimmed by 4 bases and J by 7 bases, 11 bases remained unmatched.

This chain joins TRBV6-5 and TRBJ1-5, with D possibly being TRBD1 (5 bases). CDR1 and CDR2 (germline): MNHEY, SVGAGI. CDR3 length: 15 residues. Between the trimmed V and J ends, which lost 6 bases and 4 bases, there was a span of 16 bases. The CDR3 sequence: CASSRRDSVNQPQHF. CDR3 in DNA: TGTGCCAGCAGCCGCCGGGACTCGGTGAATCAGCCCCAGCATTTT.

The CDR3 is CASNFFDRNTEAFF. CDR3 sequence (DNA): TGTGCCAGCAACTTCTTCGACAGGAACACTGAAGCTTTCTTT. The chain is built from TRBV5-6 and TRBJ1-1; tentative D call: TRBD1 (5 bases). V lost 6 bases and J lost 1, with 13 bases in between. CDR1 SGHDT and CDR2 YYEEEE come from the germline V gene. This CDR3 is 14 amino acids long.

This clone was counted a single time. V usage is TRBV6-2 or TRBV6-3 and J usage is TRBJ2-7; 9 bases line up with TRBD1. The V and J ends lost 7 bases and 6 bases, in that order; junction bases with no gene match: 7. This CDR3 spans 13 amino acids. Per germline, CDR1 MNHEY and CDR2 SVGEGT. The CDR3 reads CASTPGQGFEQYF. DNA of the CDR3: TGTGCCAGCACCCCGGGACAGGGCTTCGAGCAGTACTTC.